These 19 T cell receptor beta chains originate from one sample sequenced in a study of blood T cell repertoires in COVID-19 (TCRdb year 2020). Libraries were built with the immunoSEQ multiplex PCR assay. TCRdb mirrors the immuneACCESS table, restricted to in-frame sequences. Some clones are absent from its copies; in checked studies, under half trace to an unresolved V gene, and the reason for the others is unknown. The sample has 200,000 to 250,000 clones on record, 80% to 90% of them singletons. The ten top clones hold under 4% of the sample. Sequencing used PBMCs or T cells enriched from blood (not recorded which). These receptors came from a woman aged 40-49 years with acute COVID-19.

Worth noting for this clone: One end of the junction is discordant with germline, which a read error may explain. V is TRBV6-1 and J is TRBJ1-1; D unresolved. CDR3 length equals 13 residues. Germline V CDR1 and CDR2: MNHNS, SASEGT. The CDR3 bases are TGTGCCAGCAGTGAAGCGGTTGAGGGAACCCCTATCTTT. Its translation is CASSEAVEGTPIF.

This clone was observed a single time. The rearrangement links TRBV19 to TRBJ1-5; 8 nucleotides align to TRBD1. The CDR3 runs 17 residues. In germline, CDR1 is LNHDA, CDR2 SQIVND (reference sequence). The V segment lost 1 base and the J segment 1 base; nucleotides outside the gene matches: 6. CDR3 in amino acids: CASSIGAGGRSNQPQHF. CDR3 DNA sequence: TGTGCCAGTAGTATAGGGGCAGGGGGCAGGAGCAATCAGCCCCAGCATTTT.

The V call is TRBV3-1 (or the pseudogene TRBV3-2), the J call TRBJ2-1; TRBD1 matches 9 bases. The CDR3 extends over 17 amino acids. In germline, CDR1 is LGHDT, CDR2 YNNKEL (reference sequence). Trimming cost V 4 bases and J 2 bases; bases outside gene matches: 9. CDR3 nucleotides: TGTGCCAGCAGCCGCTCACAGGGGGCTATCGCCTACAATGAGCAGTTCTTC. Translation: CASSRSQGAIAYNEQFF.

The chain is built from TRBV6-4 and TRBJ1-2, with 7 bases lining up with TRBD1. With V trimmed by 3 bases and J by 4 bases, 2 bases remained unmatched. Germline V lookup: CDR1 MRHNA, CDR2 SNTAGT. The CDR3 is made up of 13 amino acids. CDR3 in amino acids: CASSENRGYGYTF. In DNA, the CDR3 is TGTGCCAGCAGTGAAAACAGGGGCTATGGCTACACCTTC.

This clone was detected a few times. In DNA, the CDR3 is TGCAGCGTTGAAGATCAGGAGGCCATATATTTT. Protein: CSVEDQEAIYF. The gene calls are TRBV29-1 and TRBJ1-3; no firm D call. The V gene's germline CDR1 is SQVTM and CDR2 ANQGSEA. V shed 0 bases and J shed 11 bases, with 8 bases lying between them. This CDR3 is built from 11 residues. The full variable domain, in which reference TRBV29-1 and TRBJ1-3 provide the parts outside the CDR3, is SAVISQKPSRDICQRGTSLTIQCQVDSQVTMMFWYRQQPGQSLTLIATANQGSEATYESGFVIDKFPISRPNLTFSTLTVSNMSPEDSSIYLCSVEDQEAIYFGEGSWLTVV.

The chain combines TRBV29-1 with TRBJ1-1, with TRBD1 identical over 9 bases. CDR1 SQVTM and CDR2 ANQGSEA come from the germline V gene. Trimming at V came to 0 bases and at J to 8 bases, leaving 10 bases not matched to a gene. This CDR3 spans 15 amino acids. The CDR3 DNA reads TGCAGCGTTGAAGAAAGAATCTTGGGGACAGGGGAAGCTTTCTTT. This encodes CSVEERILGTGEAFF.

The chain employs TRBV4-1 and TRBJ1-1; 10 positions match TRBD1. Germline V gene data show CDR1 as MGHRA and CDR2 as YSYEKL. With V trimmed by 4 bases and J by 1 base, 9 bases remained unmatched. This CDR3 region has 17 residues. The CDR3, as DNA: TGCGCCAGCAGCCTGAGCCGGACAGGGGGGGGGAACACTGAAGCTTTCTTT. Its protein is CASSLSRTGGGNTEAFF.

This sequence joins TRBV19 and TRBJ1-1, with TRBD1 matching over 7 bases. J lost 4 bases, V lost 6 bases, and 8 bases had no gene match. CDR1 is LNHDA and CDR2 is SQIVND in the germline V gene (reference sequence). CDR3 length equals 14 residues. The CDR3, as DNA: TGTGCCAGTAGGGTCTCGTCAGGGGGCACTGAAGCTTTCTTT. This sequence encodes CASRVSSGGTEAFF.

The V gene is TRBV2, the J gene TRBJ1-2; D remains ambiguous. CDR3 length equals 13 residues. The V end was cut by 6 bases, the J end by 0 bases, with 8 bases between. CDR1 and CDR2 from the germline V gene are SNHLY and FYNNEI. CDR3 DNA sequence: TGTGCCAGCAGGACGCGGGCTAACTATGGCTACACCTTC. The encoded protein is CASRTRANYGYTF.

CDR3 coding DNA: TGCGCCAGCAGCAGAGGCCGGGACAGTGAAGCTTTCTTT. This codes for CASSRGRDSEAFF. This chain links TRBV5-1 with TRBJ1-1; 7 bases are shared with TRBD1. This CDR3 region has 13 residues. Germline CDR1 and CDR2: SGHRS and YFSETQ. V gave up 4 bases and J gave up 7 bases; unmatched junction bases: 7.

The chain uses TRBV4-3 and TRBJ2-3, with 10 bases fitting TRBD2. Germline V gene lookup returns CDR1 LGHNA and CDR2 YSLEER. V was clipped by 3 bases and J by 3 bases; unmatched bases: 9. CDR3 length: 17 residues. CDR3 DNA sequence: TGCGCCAGCAGCCATACAGCGGGGGGGCCCCCAACAGATACGCAGTATTTT. As protein: CASSHTAGGPPTDTQYF.

About this clone itself: The sample contains more than one DNA sequence encoding this CDR3. The chain uses TRBV7-9 and TRBJ2-3, with unresolved D. The V gene lost 7 bases and the J gene lost 1 base, with 9 bases spanning the gap. Germline loops: CDR1 SEHNR, CDR2 FQNEAQ (reference sequence). The CDR3 totals 13 residues. This CDR3 is CASISGGTDTQYF. The CDR3 DNA follows: TGTGCCAGCATCTCAGGTGGCACAGATACGCAGTATTTT.

This clone was seen only once. V gene TRBV18 combines with J gene TRBJ2-3; TRBD2 matches at 9 bases. Germline V lookup: CDR1 KGHSH, CDR2 LQKENI. CDR3 size: 16 residues. V dropped 4 bases and J dropped 2; count of bases not matched to a gene: 7. CDR3: CASSLSAGGHTDTQYF. The DNA of the CDR3 is TGTGCCAGCTCACTTTCAGCGGGGGGACACACAGATACGCAGTATTTT.

This clone was seen only once. The chain joins TRBV11-2 to TRBJ2-2; 11 bases match TRBD2. Germline values: CDR1 SGHAT, CDR2 FQNNGV. This CDR3 region has 16 residues. The V and J ends lost 5 bases and 3 bases, in that order; junction bases with no gene match: 5. The CDR3 DNA reads as TGTGCCAGCAGCCCGCTAGCGGGGGGCCACACCGGGGAGCTGTTTTTT. This gives the protein CASSPLAGGHTGELFF.

This clone showed up just once. This chain uses TRBV19 with TRBJ1-6; TRBD1 matches 8 bases. With V trimmed by 2 bases and J by 10 bases, 7 bases remained unmatched. The germline CDR1 and CDR2 sequences are LNHDA and SQIVND (reference sequence). The length of the CDR3 is 15 residues. CDR3 amino acids: CASSIKTGVRSPLHF. The DNA of the CDR3 is TGTGCCAGTAGTATAAAGACAGGGGTTCGGTCACCCCTCCACTTT.

V and J are TRBV11-1 and TRBJ1-1; TRBD1 might be the D (6 bases). The CDR3 is 13 amino acids. With 5 bases removed from V and 12 bases from J, the gap between germline ends came to 19 bases. CDR1 and CDR2 from the germline V gene are SGHAT and FQDESV (reference sequence). CDR3 in DNA: TGTGCCAGCAGCCTAATGAAACAGGGTCGGACTTTCTTT. Its protein is CASSLMKQGRTFF.

The gene calls are TRBV29-1 and TRBJ1-2, with D perhaps TRBD1 (5 bases). The V end was cut by 4 bases, the J end by 4 bases, with 7 bases between. Germline V gene data show CDR1 as SQVTM and CDR2 as ANQGSEA. The CDR3 covers 11 residues. CDR3 sequence: CSVGGGYGYTF. The DNA for the CDR3 is TGCAGCGTTGGGGGGGGCTATGGCTACACCTTC.

The chain couples TRBV11-2 to TRBJ1-2; possible D gene TRBD1, 6 bases. From germline, CDR1 is SGHAT and CDR2 FQNNGV. The germline V and J ends were trimmed by 2 bases and 1 base, with 20 bases remaining between them. This CDR3 contains 18 residues. CDR3 coding DNA: TGTGCCAGCAGCTTAAGGGGGAGGGAGGGCCCAGTTAACTATGGCTACACCTTC. This sequence encodes CASSLRGREGPVNYGYTF. Combining the CDR3 with reference TRBV11-2 and TRBJ1-2 gives the whole variable domain EAGVAQSPRYKIIEKRQSVAFWCNPISGHATLYWYQQILGQGPKLLIQFQNNGVVDDSQLPKDRFSAERLKGVDSTLKIQPAKLEDSAVYLCASSLRGREGPVNYGYTFGSGTRLTVV.

This chain uses TRBV10-3 with TRBJ2-7; 8 positions agree with TRBD2. V lost 0 bases to trimming and J lost 2 bases; unmatched junction nucleotides: 0. Germline lookup yields CDR1 ENHRY and CDR2 SYGVKD. The CDR3 runs 14 residues. CDR3 residues: CAISESSGAYEQYV. Written as DNA, the CDR3 is TGTGCCATCAGTGAGTCTAGCGGGGCCTACGAGCAGTACGTC.